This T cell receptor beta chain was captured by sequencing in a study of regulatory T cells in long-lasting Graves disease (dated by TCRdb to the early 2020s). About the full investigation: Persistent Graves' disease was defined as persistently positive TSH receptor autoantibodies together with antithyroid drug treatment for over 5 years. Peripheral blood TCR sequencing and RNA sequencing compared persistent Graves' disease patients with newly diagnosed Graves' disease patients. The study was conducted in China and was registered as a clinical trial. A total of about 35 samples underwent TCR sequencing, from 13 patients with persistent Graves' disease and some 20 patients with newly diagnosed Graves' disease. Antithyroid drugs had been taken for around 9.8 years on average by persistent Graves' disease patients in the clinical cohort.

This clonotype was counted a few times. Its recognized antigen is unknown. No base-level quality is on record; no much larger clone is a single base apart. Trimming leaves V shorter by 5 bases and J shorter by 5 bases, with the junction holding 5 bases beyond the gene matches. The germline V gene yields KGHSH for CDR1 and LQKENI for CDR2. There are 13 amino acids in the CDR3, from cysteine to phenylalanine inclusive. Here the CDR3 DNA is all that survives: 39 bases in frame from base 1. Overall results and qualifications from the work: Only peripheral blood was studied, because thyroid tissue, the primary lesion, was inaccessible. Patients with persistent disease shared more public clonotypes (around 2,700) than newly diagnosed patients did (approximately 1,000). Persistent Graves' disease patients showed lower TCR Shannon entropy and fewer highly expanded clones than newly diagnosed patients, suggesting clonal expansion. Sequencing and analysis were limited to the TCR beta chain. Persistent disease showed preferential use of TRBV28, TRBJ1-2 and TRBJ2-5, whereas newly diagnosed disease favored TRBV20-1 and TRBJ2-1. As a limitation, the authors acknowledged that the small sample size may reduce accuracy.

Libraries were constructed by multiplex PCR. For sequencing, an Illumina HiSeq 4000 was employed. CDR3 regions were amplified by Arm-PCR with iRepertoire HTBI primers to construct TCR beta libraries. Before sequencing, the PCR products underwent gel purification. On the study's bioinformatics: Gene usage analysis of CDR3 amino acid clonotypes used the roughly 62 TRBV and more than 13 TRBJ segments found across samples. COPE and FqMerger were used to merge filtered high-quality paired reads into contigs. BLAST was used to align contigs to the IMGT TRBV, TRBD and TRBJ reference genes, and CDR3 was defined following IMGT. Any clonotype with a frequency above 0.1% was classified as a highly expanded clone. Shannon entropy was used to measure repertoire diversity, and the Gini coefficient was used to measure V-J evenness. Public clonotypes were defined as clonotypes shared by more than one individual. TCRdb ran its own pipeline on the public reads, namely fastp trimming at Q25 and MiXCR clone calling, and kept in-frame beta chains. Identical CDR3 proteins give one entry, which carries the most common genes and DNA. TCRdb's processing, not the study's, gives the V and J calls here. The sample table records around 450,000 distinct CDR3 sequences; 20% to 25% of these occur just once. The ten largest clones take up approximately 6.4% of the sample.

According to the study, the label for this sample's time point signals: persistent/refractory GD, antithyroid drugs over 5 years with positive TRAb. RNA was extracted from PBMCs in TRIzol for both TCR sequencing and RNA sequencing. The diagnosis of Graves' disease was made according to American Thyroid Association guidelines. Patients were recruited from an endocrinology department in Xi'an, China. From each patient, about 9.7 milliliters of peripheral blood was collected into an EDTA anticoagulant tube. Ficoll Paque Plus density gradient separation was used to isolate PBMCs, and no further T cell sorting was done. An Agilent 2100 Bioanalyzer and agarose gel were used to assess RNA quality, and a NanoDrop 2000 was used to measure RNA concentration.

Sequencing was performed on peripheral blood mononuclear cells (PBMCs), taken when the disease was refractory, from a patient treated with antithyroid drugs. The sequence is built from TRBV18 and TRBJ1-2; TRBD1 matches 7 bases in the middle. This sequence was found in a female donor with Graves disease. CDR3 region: CASSAGQKYGYTF. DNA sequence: TGTGCCAGCTCAGCGGGACAGAAATATGGCTACACCTTC.